One and the same sample provided the 3 T cell receptor beta chains below, sequenced in a study of CD8+ T cells in alopecia areata. Described treatment: oral pan-JAK inhibitor, 5-10 mg twice daily. It was cDNA, reverse transcribed from extracted RNA, that served as the sequencing template. Repertoires were generated with immunoSEQ multiplex PCR, while TCRdb's copy carries only in-frame clones and drops some. The sample carries hundreds of thousands of clones, about 60% recorded once. The material was CD4+ T cells sorted from blood, obtained around week 54, from a patient treated with tofacitinib. All receptors derive from a human donor with alopecia areata.

V gene TRBV6-5 combines with J gene TRBJ1-1; D perhaps matches TRBD1 (6 bases). Between the trimmed V and J ends, which lost 6 bases and 0 bases, there was a span of 11 bases. Per the germline V gene, CDR1 is MNHEY and CDR2 is SVGAGI. The CDR3 contains 14 residues. The chain's CDR3 is CASRPTGMNTEAFF. The DNA of the CDR3 is TGTGCCAGCAGGCCGACAGGAATGAACACTGAAGCTTTCTTT.

The chain has TRBV6-4 and TRBJ2-3; D call uncertain. Per germline, CDR1 MRHNA and CDR2 SNTAGT. This CDR3 contains 16 residues. The germline V and J ends were trimmed by 5 bases and 2 bases, with 17 bases remaining between them. The CDR3 loop is CASSPYGGYDTDTQYF. CDR3 nucleotide sequence: TGTGCCAGCAGTCCTTACGGCGGTTATGACACAGATACGCAGTATTTT.

This clone occurred a few times. V is TRBV4-3 and J is TRBJ1-4, with D tentatively TRBD1 (6 bases). Trimming took 1 base from V and 0 from J, leaving 6 bases between them. The V gene's germline CDR1 is LGHNA and CDR2 YSLEER. The CDR3 extends over 15 amino acids. This CDR3 reads CASSQGQATNEKLFF. For the CDR3, the DNA is TGCGCCAGCAGCCAAGGACAGGCAACTAATGAAAAACTGTTTTTT.